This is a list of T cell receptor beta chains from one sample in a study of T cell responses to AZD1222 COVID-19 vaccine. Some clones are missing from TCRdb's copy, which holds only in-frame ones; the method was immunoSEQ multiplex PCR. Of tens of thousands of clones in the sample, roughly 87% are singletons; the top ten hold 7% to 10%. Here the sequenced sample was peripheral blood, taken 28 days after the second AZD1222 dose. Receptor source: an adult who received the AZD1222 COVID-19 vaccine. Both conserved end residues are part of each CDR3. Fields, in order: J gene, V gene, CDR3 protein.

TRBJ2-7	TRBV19	CASSMGAGNEQYF
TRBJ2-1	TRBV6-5	CASSYLAAFNEQFF
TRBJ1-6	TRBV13	CASSLSGQGNSPLHF
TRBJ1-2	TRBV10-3	CAISVLTGRSNYGYTF
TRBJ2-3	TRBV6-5	CASGRGGPPDTQYF
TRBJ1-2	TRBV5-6	CASSPPRGARPNYGYTF
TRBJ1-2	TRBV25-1	CASSEHGTNYGYTF
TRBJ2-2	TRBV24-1	CATSDLSRANTGELFF
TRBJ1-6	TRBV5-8	CASSLGGSVNNSPLHF
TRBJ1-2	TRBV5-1	CASSLAAGDYGYTF
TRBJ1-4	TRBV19	CASSIRSTNEKLFF
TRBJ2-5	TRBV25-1	CASSEPQETQYF
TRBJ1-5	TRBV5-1	CASSPQGLNQPQHF
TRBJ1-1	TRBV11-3	CASTQPNRGTEAFF
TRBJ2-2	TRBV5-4	CASSPKGQGAQGTGELFF
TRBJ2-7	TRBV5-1	CASSLGVAGPYEQYF
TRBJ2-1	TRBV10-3	CAIMRQDEQFF
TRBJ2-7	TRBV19	CASSIAGGRYEQYF
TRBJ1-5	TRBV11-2	CASSLGGVGNQPQHF
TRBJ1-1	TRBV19	CASSPTVRGGTEAFF
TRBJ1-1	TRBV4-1	CASSQRHTEAFF
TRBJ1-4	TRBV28	CASSSLGATNEKLFF
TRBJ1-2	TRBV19	CASRGQTRNGYTF
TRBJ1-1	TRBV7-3	CASSSHMNTEAFF
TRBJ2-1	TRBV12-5	CASGLKQGWGGDEQFF
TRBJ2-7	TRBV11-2	CASSPNTQSYEQYF
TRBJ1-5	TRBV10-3	CAISESRLTPGGGEPQHF